The text below deals with one TCR beta chain. This sample was included in a study of blood T cell repertoires in COVID-19. The overall study: Whether acute or convalescent, the COVID-19 samples came from the United States, Italy and Spain. Nucleic acid was either cDNA or gDNA, and it came from T cells, B-cell-depleted T cells, or PBMCs.

Per the study methods: Estimation of nucleated cell counts was performed using reference gene primer amplification. TCRdb's table, derived via immunoSEQ multiplex PCR, lists solely in-frame clones and lacks some. V and J calls and clone size are copied from that table; D and trimming were computed from the DNA. The top ten clones hold 5.6% of a sample with approximately 58,000 clones, roughly 84% of them seen once. The source material was peripheral blood. The receptor comes from a woman aged 60 to 75 with acute or convalescent COVID-19.

CDR3 sequence: CASSAGTGNSPLHF. DNA of the CDR3: TGTGCCAGCAGCGCAGGGACAGGGAATTCACCCCTCCACTTT. V gene TRBV9 combines with J gene TRBJ1-6, with TRBD1 matching over 9 bases. In germline, CDR1 is SGDLS, CDR2 YYNGEE. CDR3 length: 14 residues. V lost 3 bases to trimming and J lost 7 bases; unmatched junction nucleotides: 2. Full variable domain (missing parts from reference TRBV9 and TRBJ1-6): DSGVTQTPKHLITATGQRVTLRCSPRSGDLSVYWYQQSLDQGLQFLIQYYNGEERAKGNILERFSAQQFPDLHSELNLSSLELGDSALYFCASSAGTGNSPLHFGNGTRLTVT.